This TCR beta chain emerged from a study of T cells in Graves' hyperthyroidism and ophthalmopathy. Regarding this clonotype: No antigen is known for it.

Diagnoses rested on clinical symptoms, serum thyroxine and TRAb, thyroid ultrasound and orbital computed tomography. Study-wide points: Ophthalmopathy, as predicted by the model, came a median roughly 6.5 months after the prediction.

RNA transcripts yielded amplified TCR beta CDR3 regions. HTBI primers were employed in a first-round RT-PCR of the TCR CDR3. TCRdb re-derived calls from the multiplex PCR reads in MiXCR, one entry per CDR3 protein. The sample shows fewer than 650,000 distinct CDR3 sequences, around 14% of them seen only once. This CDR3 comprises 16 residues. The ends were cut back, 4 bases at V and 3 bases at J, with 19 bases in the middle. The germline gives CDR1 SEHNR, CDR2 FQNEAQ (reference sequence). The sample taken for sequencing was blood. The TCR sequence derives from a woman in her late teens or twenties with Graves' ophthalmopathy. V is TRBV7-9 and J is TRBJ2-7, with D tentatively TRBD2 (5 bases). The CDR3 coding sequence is TGTGCCAGCAGCTCGTTAGAATGGACTCCCAGCTACGAGCAGTACTTC. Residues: CASSSLEWTPSYEQYF. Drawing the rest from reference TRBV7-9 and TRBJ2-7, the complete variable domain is DTGVSQNPRHKITKRGQNVTFRCDPISEHNRLYWYRQTLGQGPEFLTYFQNEAQLEKSRLLSDRFSAERPKGSFSTLEIQRTEQGDSAMYLCASSSLEWTPSYEQYFGPGTRLTVT.